A single sample is the source of the 9 T cell receptor beta chains below, sequenced in a study of STAT3 mutations in large granular lymphocyte leukemia. The study, taken as a whole, reports: Every T-LGLL patient had at least one immunodominant TCRbeta clonotype.

Which antigens these TCRs recognize remains unknown. TCRdb keeps only in-frame clones here, not all; method: immunoSEQ multiplex PCR. The profile shows 10,000 to 15,000 clones, about 90% of them singletons. The sample taken for sequencing was PBMCs. These receptors originate from a human donor with T large granular lymphocyte leukemia. Some clones in this sample may be carry-over from other donors' samples.

The J gene is TRBJ2-3, the V gene TRBV9; the match to TRBD1 covers 10 bases. Germline-derived CDR1 and CDR2 are SGDLS and YYNGEE. This CDR3 has 16 residues. The trim removed 3 bases at V and 7 bases at J, leaving 11 bases unmatched. For the CDR3, the DNA is TGTGCCAGCAGCGGAGACGGGACAGGGGAACCTCATACGCAGTATTTT. It codes for CASSGDGTGEPHTQYF.

Only a few counts were recorded for this clone. CDR3 amino acids: CASSLSGQMYTEAFF. The CDR3 DNA reads TGTGCCAGCAGCTTGTCAGGGCAGATGTACACTGAAGCTTTCTTT. The chain uses TRBV5-5 and TRBJ1-1; perhaps TRBD1 as D (5 bases). The CDR3 spans 15 residues. The germline V gene has CDR1 SGHKS and CDR2 YYEKEE (reference sequence). Trimming removed 1 base at V and 3 bases at J, with 13 bases between.

The chain couples TRBV6-5 to TRBJ1-1, with TRBD1 identical over 7 bases. Germline V gene data show CDR1 as MNHEY and CDR2 as SVGAGI. Trimming removed 0 bases from V and 1 base from J; junction bases left unmatched: 2. The CDR3 is 15 amino acids. The CDR3 sequence is CASSYSTGANTEAFF. The CDR3 nucleotides are TGTGCCAGCAGTTACTCAACAGGGGCGAACACTGAAGCTTTCTTT.

The chain has TRBV5-1 and TRBJ2-1; 8 bases match TRBD1. The CDR3 spans 17 residues. V dropped 4 bases and J dropped 5; count of bases not matched to a gene: 14. Per the germline V gene, CDR1 is SGHRS and CDR2 is YFSETQ. The CDR3 DNA sequence: TGCGCCAGCAGCCTCCGGCCAGGGGGCCAGCAGAACAATGAGCAGTTCTTC. Encoded protein: CASSLRPGGQQNNEQFF.

The V call is TRBV27, the J call TRBJ1-5; weak D call: TRBD1 (5 bases). CDR3 length: 13 residues. Germline-derived CDR1 and CDR2 are MNHEY and SMNVEV (reference sequence). Trimming removed 0 bases from V and 7 bases from J, with 7 bases in between. The CDR3 loop reads CASSLSGVQPQHF. The CDR3, as DNA: TGTGCCAGCAGTTTATCGGGGGTACAGCCCCAGCATTTT.

The genes are TRBV27 and TRBJ1-1; D is unclear. Trimming cost V 4 bases and J 1 base, with 7 bases left between them. CDR3 length equals 13 residues. The germline V gene has CDR1 MNHEY and CDR2 SMNVEV (reference sequence). The CDR3 reads CASSWEGNTEAFF. The CDR3 coding sequence is TGTGCCAGCAGTTGGGAAGGGAACACTGAAGCTTTCTTT.

This chain uses TRBV15 with TRBJ1-5, with D unresolved. Germline V gives CDR1 LNHNV, CDR2 YYDKDF (reference sequence). The CDR3 runs to 15 residues. Trimming removed 3 bases at V and 0 bases at J, with 9 bases between. CDR3 in DNA: TGTGCCACCAGCAGGGTGAGTTATAGCAATCAGCCCCAGCATTTT. Translated, it gives CATSRVSYSNQPQHF.

The chain carries TRBV4-1 and TRBJ1-1; D is ambiguous. Germline assignment: CDR1 MGHRA and CDR2 YSYEKL. Trimming took 3 bases from V and 1 from J, leaving 12 bases between them. The CDR3 contains 15 residues. The CDR3 sequence is CASSQNREGNTEAFF. In nucleotides, the CDR3 is TGCGCCAGCAGCCAGAACCGTGAGGGGAACACTGAAGCTTTCTTT.

CDR3 bases: TGCGCCAGCAGCCTGGACCCCTCCTACAATGAGCAGTTCTTC. As protein: CASSLDPSYNEQFF. The chain links TRBV4-1 to TRBJ2-1; D gene uncertain. The CDR3 has 14 residues. Germline lookup yields CDR1 MGHRA and CDR2 YSYEKL. The V end was cut by 4 bases, the J end by 0 bases, with 7 bases between.